This T cell receptor (beta chain) was obtained from a study of blood T cell repertoires in COVID-19. Study at large: Both acute and convalescent COVID-19 samples were obtained from the United States, Italy and Spain. T cells, B-cell-depleted T cells, or PBMCs provided the cDNA or gDNA that served as material.

Sequenced by immunoSEQ multiplex PCR; TCRdb stores in-frame clones only, minus some. The table includes 52,000 or so clones, 65% to 90% detected once. V shed 4 bases, J shed 10 bases, and the junction held 8 bases outside the gene matches. Germline lookup yields CDR1 ENHRY and CDR2 SYGVKD. CDR3 length equals 13 residues. The material sequenced was peripheral blood. This chain joins TRBV10-3 and TRBJ1-1; TRBD1 agrees at 8 bases. This TCR came from a human donor in a cohort sampled during active COVID-19. The CDR3 sequence: CAISGTGIGGAFF. The CDR3 DNA reads TGTGCCATCAGTGGGACAGGGATCGGGGGAGCTTTCTTT.